This T cell receptor (beta chain) is drawn from a study of cytomegalovirus exposure and HLA in healthy donors. Overall study findings and caveats: The study assumed roughly uniform donor sequencing depth for presence/absence analyses. There was a cluster of highly shared sequence variants that was likely a sequencing artifact. Usually a TCR sequence was rare, but some public TCRs were found in many donors.

Between the trimmed V and J ends, which lost 1 base and 9 bases, there was a span of 18 bases. Germline V gene sequence: CDR1 SGHTA, CDR2 FQGNSA. The CDR3 contains 15 residues. It was healthy bone marrow donors who served as donors. The PCR ran on 60 Vbeta and 13 Jbeta primers. Sequenced by immunoSEQ multiplex PCR; TCRdb stores in-frame clones only, minus some. Counted here are under 200,000 clones, about 82% occurring once; the ten biggest clones make up approximately 0.8%. Points on this clone: Its antigen is not known.

The chain carries TRBV7-2 and TRBJ2-5; tentative D call: TRBD2 (7 bases). Material: PBMCs. The clonotype comes from a woman younger than 35 in good health and CMV-seronegative. DNA for the CDR3: TGTGCCAGCAGCTTAGGAGGCGGGACGGGGGGCCCCCAGTACTTC. It encodes CASSLGGGTGGPQYF.